The 27 T cell receptor beta chains below were found in one sample sequenced in a study of monozygotic twins with inflammatory bowel disease. TCRdb reworked the 5' RACE reads into one entry per CDR3 protein, no DNA. Its table records more than 300,000 distinct CDR3 sequences. Sequenced input: blood. The origin of the receptors is a human donor with ulcerative colitis or Crohn's disease, or a healthy co-twin of an affected twin (not recorded which).

The rearrangement uses TRBV7-8 and TRBJ2-3; the TCRdb D gene call, TRBD1, has no DNA to confirm it. This CDR3 spans 15 amino acids. Looked up from germline, CDR1 is SGHVS and CDR2 is FQNEAQ. The CDR3 here is CASSLARGRRDTQYF.

The V and J genes are TRBV6-5 and TRBJ2-1; with no DNA, the TCRdb D assignment of TRBD1 cannot be verified. The CDR3 sequence is 16 residues long. Germline CDR1 and CDR2: MNHEY and SVGAGI. CDR3 amino acids: CASSHTRGPGSDEQFF.

The rearrangement links TRBV12-3 or TRBV12-4 to TRBJ2-1; the TCRdb call, TRBD1, lacks DNA for checking. The CDR3 loop spans 15 amino acids. The CDR3 sequence: CASRPGFRSYNEQFF.

The V call is TRBV29-1, the J call TRBJ2-5; TCRdb selects TRBD2, and the lack of DNA leaves this call unchecked. The germline V gene has CDR1 SQVTM and CDR2 ANQGSEA. The CDR3 contains 13 residues. CDR3 sequence: CSVERGGGETQYF. The complete variable domain, with remaining parts taken from reference TRBV29-1 and TRBJ2-5, reads SAVISQKPSRDICQRGTSLTIQCQVDSQVTMMFWYRQQPGQSLTLIATANQGSEATYESGFVIDKFPISRPNLTFSTLTVSNMSPEDSSIYLCSVERGGGETQYFGPGTRLLVL.

This chain joins TRBV3-1 and TRBJ2-7; TCRdb gives TRBD1 as the D gene, but with no DNA this cannot be confirmed. CDR3 length equals 13 residues. Looked up from germline, CDR1 is LGHDT and CDR2 is YNNKEL (reference sequence). CDR3 loop: CASSGQNSYEQYF.

This chain joins TRBV12-3 or TRBV12-4 and TRBJ2-7; with no DNA, the TCRdb D assignment of TRBD1 cannot be verified. This CDR3 is built from 14 residues. CDR3 in amino acids: CASLVGGGTHEQYF.

The chain joins TRBV5-6 to TRBJ1-2. The CDR3 length is 15 residues. From germline, CDR1 is SGHDT and CDR2 YYEEEE. The CDR3 sequence: CASAWTGSANYGYTF.

V gene TRBV12-3 or TRBV12-4 combines with J gene TRBJ1-1; no DNA is available, so the TRBD1 call from TCRdb remains unchecked. CDR3 length: 19 amino acids. The CDR3 is CASSSAGGREKPLSTEAFF.

The chain is built from TRBV6-2 or TRBV6-3 and TRBJ1-5. The CDR3 runs 15 residues. Per the germline V gene, CDR1 is MNHEY and CDR2 is SVGEGT. The CDR3 here is CASTLAGGSNQPQHF.

This CDR3 reads CASWDRTLGTQYF. The chain joins TRBV18 to TRBJ2-3; TCRdb's assignment of TRBD1 cannot be checked, as there is no DNA. This CDR3 comprises 13 residues. CDR1 KGHSH and CDR2 LQKENI come from the germline V gene. The entire variable domain, with the rest obtained from reference TRBV18 and TRBJ2-3, is as follows: NAGVMQNPRHLVRRRGQEARLRCSPMKGHSHVYWYRQLPEEGLKFMVYLQKENIIDESGMPKERFSAEFPKEGPSILRIQQVVRGDSAAYFCASWDRTLGTQYFGPGTRLTVL.

This chain uses TRBV3-1 with TRBJ1-1; TCRdb reports TRBD1, a call that lacks DNA to check it against. Germline loops: CDR1 LGHDT, CDR2 YNNKEL (reference sequence). This CDR3 spans 14 amino acids. The CDR3 reads CASSQDLRDSEAFF.

The rearrangement links TRBV6-5 to TRBJ1-3. From germline, CDR1 is MNHEY and CDR2 SVGAGI. This CDR3 is built from 16 residues. The CDR3 protein is CASSYSIASSGNTIYF.

The genes are TRBV6-1 and TRBJ1-2; absent DNA, TCRdb's TRBD1 call cannot be checked. The germline V gene encodes CDR1 MNHNS and CDR2 SASEGT. The CDR3 contains 19 residues. Here the CDR3 reads CASSNQRVGTRARGYGYTF.

This chain uses TRBV12-3 or TRBV12-4 with TRBJ2-1; there is no DNA to check the TCRdb D call of TRBD2. This CDR3 region has 15 residues. The CDR3 loop is CASSLLQGTNNEQFF.

The chain has TRBV7-9 and TRBJ1-1. The CDR3 sequence is 13 residues long. The germline CDR1 and CDR2 sequences are SEHNR and FQNEAQ (reference sequence). The CDR3 spells CASSRDQNTEAFF.

This chain uses TRBV3-1 with TRBJ2-7; TCRdb designates TRBD1, a call that cannot be tested without DNA. The CDR3 extends over 14 amino acids. Germline CDR1 and CDR2: LGHDT and YNNKEL (reference sequence). CDR3 sequence reads: CASSRQGVVYEQYF.

The CDR3: CASSHGQGSYEQYF. The rearrangement links TRBV9 to TRBJ2-7. Germline assignment: CDR1 SGDLS and CDR2 YYNGEE. This CDR3 region has 14 residues.

The chain joins TRBV4-2 to TRBJ2-3; without DNA, the TCRdb call of TRBD2 cannot be checked. The CDR3 consists of 19 residues. Germline V gives CDR1 LGHNA, CDR2 YNFKEQ. CDR3 in amino acids: CASSQVFAGGPRSTDTQYF.

The chain links TRBV19 to TRBJ2-2. In germline, CDR1 is LNHDA, CDR2 SQIVND (reference sequence). The CDR3 extends over 13 amino acids. CDR3 sequence reads: CASSSQWTGELFF.

The chain recombines TRBV24-1 with TRBJ1-2; lacking DNA, the TRBD1 call made by TCRdb goes unchecked. Germline-derived CDR1 and CDR2 are KGHDR and SFDVKD. The CDR3 has 14 residues. CDR3 loop: CATSDQTGGYGYTF.

This chain uses TRBV30 with TRBJ1-1. Germline loops: CDR1 GTSNPN, CDR2 SVGIG (reference sequence). This CDR3 has 11 amino acids. The CDR3 loop is CAWKRNTEAFF. Full variable domain (rest looked up from reference TRBV30 and TRBJ1-1): SQTIHQWPATLVQPVGSPLSLECTVEGTSNPNLYWYRQAAGRGLQLLFYSVGIGQISSEVPQNLSASRPQDRQFILSSKKLLLSDSGFYLCAWKRNTEAFFGQGTRLTVV.

V and J are TRBV4-2 and TRBJ2-2; TCRdb's D call, TRBD1, is unchecked because there is no DNA. This CDR3 comprises 15 residues. The germline gives CDR1 LGHNA, CDR2 YNFKEQ. CDR3 sequence reads: CASSQDRAATGELFF.

The chain combines TRBV12-3 or TRBV12-4 with TRBJ2-5; TCRdb indicates TRBD2, and absent DNA this call remains unverified. The CDR3 contains 19 residues. The CDR3 region is CASSRRVLAGGAGRETQYF.

The V gene is TRBV27, the J gene TRBJ2-5; without DNA, the TCRdb call of TRBD1 cannot be checked. Looked up from germline, CDR1 is MNHEY and CDR2 is SMNVEV (reference sequence). The CDR3 sequence is 16 residues long. CDR3 sequence: CASSRIPRDRGETQYF.

The chain employs TRBV19 and TRBJ2-2. CDR3 size: 15 residues. In germline, CDR1 is LNHDA, CDR2 SQIVND (reference sequence). The CDR3: CASSIVVESTGELFF.

This chain joins TRBV7-3 and TRBJ2-3; TCRdb selects TRBD2, and the lack of DNA leaves this call unchecked. The germline gives CDR1 SGHTA, CDR2 FQGTGA. This CDR3 region has 19 residues. CDR3 sequence: CASSLRASGGQQLTDTQYF.

The chain is built from TRBV5-1 and TRBJ1-4; TCRdb's D gene call, TRBD1, goes unchecked for lack of DNA. CDR3 length equals 15 residues. Germline lookup yields CDR1 SGHRS and CDR2 YFSETQ. The CDR3 loop reads CASSALPGQGEKLFF.